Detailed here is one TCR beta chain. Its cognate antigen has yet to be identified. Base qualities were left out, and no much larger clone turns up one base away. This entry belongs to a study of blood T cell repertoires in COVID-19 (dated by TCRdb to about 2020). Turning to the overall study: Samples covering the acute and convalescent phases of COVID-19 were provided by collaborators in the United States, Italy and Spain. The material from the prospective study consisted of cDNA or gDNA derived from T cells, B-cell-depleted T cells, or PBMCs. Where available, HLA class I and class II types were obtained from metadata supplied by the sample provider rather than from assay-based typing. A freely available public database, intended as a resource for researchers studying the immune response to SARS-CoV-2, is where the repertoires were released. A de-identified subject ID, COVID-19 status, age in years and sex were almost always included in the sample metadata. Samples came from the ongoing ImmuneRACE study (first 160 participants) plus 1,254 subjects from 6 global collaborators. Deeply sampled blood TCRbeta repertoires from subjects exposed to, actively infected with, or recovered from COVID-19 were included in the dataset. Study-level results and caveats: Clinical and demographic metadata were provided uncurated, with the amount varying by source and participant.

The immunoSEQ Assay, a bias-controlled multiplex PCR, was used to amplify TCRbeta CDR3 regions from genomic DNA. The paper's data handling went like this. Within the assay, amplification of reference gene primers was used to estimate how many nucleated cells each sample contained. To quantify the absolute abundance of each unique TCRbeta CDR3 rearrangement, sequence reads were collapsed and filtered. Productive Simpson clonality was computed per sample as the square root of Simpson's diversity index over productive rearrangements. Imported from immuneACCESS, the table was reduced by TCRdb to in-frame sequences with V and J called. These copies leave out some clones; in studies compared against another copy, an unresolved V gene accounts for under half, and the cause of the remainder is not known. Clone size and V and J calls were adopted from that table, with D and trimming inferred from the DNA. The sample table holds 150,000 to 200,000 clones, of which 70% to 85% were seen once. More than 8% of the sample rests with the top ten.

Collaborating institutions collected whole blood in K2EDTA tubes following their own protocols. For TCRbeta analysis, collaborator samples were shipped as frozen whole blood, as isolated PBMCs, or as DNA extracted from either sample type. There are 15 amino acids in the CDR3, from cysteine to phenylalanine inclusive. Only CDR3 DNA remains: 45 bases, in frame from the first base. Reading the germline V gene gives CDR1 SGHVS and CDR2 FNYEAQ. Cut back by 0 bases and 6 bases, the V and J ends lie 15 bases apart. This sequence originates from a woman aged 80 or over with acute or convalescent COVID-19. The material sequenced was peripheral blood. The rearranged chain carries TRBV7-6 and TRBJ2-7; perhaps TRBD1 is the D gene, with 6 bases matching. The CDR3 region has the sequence CASSLAWGPGSEQYF. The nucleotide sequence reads TGTGCCAGCAGCTTAGCATGGGGGCCCGGTTCCGAGCAGTACTTC. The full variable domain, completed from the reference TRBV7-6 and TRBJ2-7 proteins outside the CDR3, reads GAGVSQSPRYKVTKRGQDVALRCDPISGHVSLYWYRQALGQGPEFLTYFNYEAQQDKSGLPNDRFSAERPEGSISTLTIQRTEQRDSAMYRCASSLAWGPGSEQYFGPGTRLTVT.